These 31 T cell receptor beta chains came from one sample sequenced in a study of T cells in women clearing cervical HPV infection. The table came from immunoSEQ multiplex PCR; TCRdb's copy has only in-frame clones and leaves some out. This sample carries 30,000 to 45,000 clones, with 1.5% to 2% going to the ten biggest clones. The sequencing input was blood buffy coat. These receptors all stem from a woman aged 18-70 years with a cervical HPV16 infection that either progressed to CIN3+ or cleared (not recorded which).

On this clone: The read terminates 3 residues ahead of where the CDR3 ends, so the germline J gene completes it. The chain links TRBV30 to TRBJ2-6; D remains unclear. The CDR3 is 15 residues long. V lost 0 bases to trimming and J lost 5 bases, with 11 bases between them. Germline V gives CDR1 GTSNPN, CDR2 SVGIG (reference sequence). CDR3: CAWSVDIIRANVLTF. The DNA read from the CDR3 is TGTGCCTGGAGTGTAGACATCATCCGGGCCAACGTC.

In regard to this clone: The read ends 3 residues before the CDR3 terminus; that terminus is restored from the germline J gene. The genes are TRBV6-1 and TRBJ2-7; the match to TRBD1 covers 9 bases. The V gene's germline CDR1 is MNHNS and CDR2 SASEGT. The CDR3 is 15 residues long. Germline trimming cut 4 bases from V and 2 bases from J; bases unmatched to any gene: 6. The CDR3 spells CASSGGQGQTYEQYF. The sequenced CDR3 bases are TGTGCCAGCAGTGGGGGACAGGGACAGACCTACGAG.

About this clone itself: The sequence runs out 3 residues before the end of the CDR3; the remainder is reconstructed from the germline J gene. The V call is TRBV18, the J call TRBJ1-6, with TRBD1 identical over 7 bases. The V segment lost 3 bases and the J segment 5 bases; nucleotides outside the gene matches: 1. CDR1 KGHSH and CDR2 LQKENI come from the germline V gene. This CDR3 has 14 amino acids. CDR3 amino acids: CASSPGTDNSPLHF. Incomplete CDR3 DNA: TGTGCCAGCTCACCCGGGACAGATAATTCACCC.

As for this clone: Read data end 3 residues before the CDR3 end; the end is taken from the germline J gene. This chain joins TRBV2 and TRBJ2-7; 9 bases align to TRBD1. V lost 5 bases to trimming and J lost 5 bases; unmatched junction nucleotides: 4. The CDR3 is made up of 13 amino acids. From germline, CDR1 is SNHLY and CDR2 FYNNEI. The covered CDR3 bases are TGTGCCAGCAGTCGACAGGGGGTCCACGAG. It specifies CASSRQGVHE. The CDR3 as a whole reads CASSRQGVHEQYF.

Points on this clone: Read sequence stops 3 residues before the CDR3 end, and the germline J gene provides the missing end. At the DNA level, this CDR3 is encoded by other sequences in the same sample as well. The chain uses TRBV19 and TRBJ2-7; 8 nucleotides line up with TRBD1. J gave up 3 bases and V 3 bases, and 1 base lay outside the gene matches. In germline, CDR1 is LNHDA, CDR2 SQIVND (reference sequence). CDR3 length: 13 residues. This CDR3 reads CASSIGQGYEQYF. The CDR3 DNA, read in part, is TGTGCCAGTAGTATCGGACAGGGCTACGAG.

With regard to this clone: The read finishes 3 residues shy of the CDR3 end, and the germline J gene is used to complete it. The chain combines TRBV18 with TRBJ2-1; 7 nucleotides match TRBD1. Germline CDR1 reads KGHSH; CDR2 reads LQKENI. The V segment lost 0 bases and the J segment 1 base; nucleotides outside the gene matches: 3. The CDR3 loop spans 16 amino acids. CDR3 sequence: CASSPPSGGSYNEQFF. Partial CDR3 DNA: TGTGCCAGCTCACCACCGTCAGGGGGTTCCTACAATGAG. The whole variable domain, filled in from reference TRBV18 and TRBJ2-1, reads NAGVMQNPRHLVRRRGQEARLRCSPMKGHSHVYWYRQLPEEGLKFMVYLQKENIIDESGMPKERFSAEFPKEGPSILRIQQVVRGDSAAYFCASSPPSGGSYNEQFFGPGTRLTVL.

In regard to this clone: The read terminates 3 residues before the CDR3 end, so the remaining end is supplied by the germline J gene. The chain links TRBV7-2 to TRBJ2-4; a weak D match, TRBD1 (5 bases). Germline CDR1 is SGHTA and CDR2 is FQGNSA. The CDR3 length is 14 residues. The CDR3: CASSLAGVNYGQYF. The sequenced CDR3 bases are TGTGCCAGCAGCTTAGCAGGGGTGAACTATGGT.

Incomplete CDR3 DNA: TGTGCCAGCAGTGATGGGGGGGCATGGCAGCCG. Its translation is CASSDGGAWQP. The complete CDR3 protein is CASSDGGAWQPQYF. This chain joins TRBV2 and TRBJ2-3; the D gene is possibly TRBD2 (7 bases). The read stops 3 residues short of the end of the CDR3; the missing end is completed from the germline J gene. This CDR3 contains 14 residues. Germline V CDR1 and CDR2: SNHLY, FYNNEI.

A word on this clone: Read data end 3 residues before the CDR3 end; the end is taken from the germline J gene. The J gene is TRBJ2-2, the V gene TRBV6-1; maybe TRBD2 (6 bases). The CDR3 sequence is 15 residues long. The germline V gene has CDR1 MNHNS and CDR2 SASEGT. Incomplete CDR3 DNA: TGTGCCAGCAGTGGTAGGGGAGGAGTAGGTTCACCG. Translation gives CASSGRGGVGSP. The complete CDR3 sequence is CASSGRGGVGSPLFF.

In the case of this clone: The read gets to within 3 residues of the CDR3 end, and the germline J gene fills in the rest. The chain links TRBV13 to TRBJ2-1; tentatively, D is TRBD1 (6 bases). This CDR3 is built from 12 residues. Germline V gives CDR1 PRHDT, CDR2 FYEKMQ (reference sequence). Between the trimmed V and J ends, which lost 4 bases and 6 bases, there was a span of 7 bases. The CDR3 here is CASSSDSNEQFF. The part of the CDR3 DNA that was read is TGTGCCAGCAGCTCGGACAGCAATGAG.

As concerns this clone: One end of the junction fails to match germline, which may point to a read error. The missing CDR3 end, 3 residues past where the read stops, is filled in from the germline J gene. The same CDR3 is also encoded by other DNA sequences in this sample. This chain connects TRBV23-1 to TRBJ1-6; unclear D gene. TRBV23-1 is an ORF; its function is uncertain. This CDR3 is built from 19 residues. The CDR3 DNA, read in part, is TGCGCCAGCAGTCAATCAGCGTCCGATAGGAGCTCCTATAATTCGCCC. Translated, it gives CASSQSASDRSSYNSP. The complete CDR3 reads CASSQSASDRSSYNSPLHF.

In the case of this clone: The read finishes 3 residues shy of the CDR3 end, and the germline J gene is used to complete it. The V gene is TRBV2, the J gene TRBJ2-1, with a tentative D call TRBD2 (6 bases). Trimming removed 7 bases at V and 4 bases at J, with 11 bases between. The CDR3 has 13 amino acids. The germline gives CDR1 SNHLY, CDR2 FYNNEI. The DNA read from the CDR3 is TGTGCCAGCAATGGTGGGGGGTACAATGAG. This translates into CASNGGGYNE. The full CDR3 is CASNGGGYNEQFF.

Turning to this clone: Read sequence stops 3 residues before the CDR3 end, and the germline J gene provides the missing end. The chain carries TRBV2 and TRBJ2-3, with TRBD1 matching over 8 bases. The CDR3 covers 14 residues. Germline V lookup: CDR1 SNHLY, CDR2 FYNNEI. The CDR3 loop is CASSRQGLQETQYF. The part of the CDR3 DNA that was read is TGTGCCAGCAGTCGACAGGGGCTCCAAGAGACG. Complete variable domain (other parts from reference TRBV2 and TRBJ2-3): EPEVTQTPSHQVTQMGQEVILRCVPISNHLYFYWYRQILGQKVEFLVSFYNNEISEKSEIFDDQFSVERPDGSNFTLKIRSTKLEDSAMYFCASSRQGLQETQYFGPGTRLTVL.

About this clone itself: The read ends 3 residues shy of where the CDR3 ends; the end is completed using the germline J gene. This chain joins TRBV2 and TRBJ2-3, with D possibly being TRBD2 (6 bases). Germline values: CDR1 SNHLY, CDR2 FYNNEI. The length of the CDR3 is 16 residues. The DNA read from the CDR3 is TGTGCCAGCAGAGTCCCCGTGGCCCGCGGGGAAGAGACG. Protein: CASRVPVARGEET. The complete CDR3 sequence is CASRVPVARGEETQYF.

About this clone: Sequencing ends 3 residues short of the CDR3 end; the germline J gene provides the rest. The chain links TRBV13 to TRBJ2-5; 7 positions agree with TRBD1. V shed 3 bases and J 2 bases; nucleotides not matched to a gene: 3. The CDR3 has 14 residues. The V gene's germline CDR1 is PRHDT and CDR2 FYEKMQ (reference sequence). The CDR3 region is CASSLWTGQETQYF. CDR3 DNA (partial): TGTGCCAGCAGCTTGTGGACAGGACAAGAGACC.

A remark on this clone: The CDR3 is cut off 3 residues early in the read; its end comes from the germline J gene. The J gene is TRBJ2-2, the V gene TRBV18, with unresolved D. The germline CDR1 and CDR2 sequences are KGHSH and LQKENI. CDR3 size: 14 residues. The DNA read from the CDR3 is TGTGCCAGCTTAAACAGTGTGGAGAATGAAAAG. Translated: CASLNSVENEK. From start to end, the CDR3 is CASLNSVENEKLFF.

Concerning this clone: The read stops 3 residues short of the end of the CDR3; the missing end is completed from the germline J gene. The gene calls are TRBV11-2 and TRBJ1-1, with D maybe TRBD1 (6 bases). Germline CDR1 reads SGHAT; CDR2 reads FQNNGV. The length of the CDR3 is 15 residues. V lost 5 bases and J lost 7, with 20 bases in between. CDR3 DNA, as far as it was read: TGTGCCAGCAGCCAATTCAACACGGGGGGCTTTGAA. Translating it yields CASSQFNTGGFE. The whole CDR3 is CASSQFNTGGFEAFF.

A note on this clone: The read terminates 3 residues ahead of where the CDR3 ends, so the germline J gene completes it. The chain recombines TRBV28 with TRBJ1-4; the D gene is possibly TRBD1 (5 bases). The CDR3 has 16 residues. The V end lost 6 bases, the J end lost 5 bases, and 19 bases lay between the germline ends. Germline loops: CDR1 MDHEN, CDR2 SYDVKM. The CDR3 sequence is CASSSLGRGGNEKLFF. CDR3 DNA (partial): TGTGCCAGCAGCTCCCTTGGACGGGGGGGAAATGAAAAA.

As regards this clone: With the read ending 3 residues before the CDR3 end, the germline J gene is used to fill in that end. The chain carries TRBV19 and TRBJ2-2; 7 positions match TRBD2. The CDR3 is made up of 15 amino acids. The germline V gene encodes CDR1 LNHDA and CDR2 SQIVND (reference sequence). Germline trimming cut 5 bases from V and 7 bases from J; bases unmatched to any gene: 10. Incomplete CDR3 DNA: TGTGCCAGTAGTTGGGGTGGCGGGGGAAGCGGGGAG. This sequence encodes CASSWGGGGSGE. The full CDR3 is CASSWGGGGSGELFF.

Comment on this clone: Read sequence stops 3 residues before the CDR3 end, and the germline J gene provides the missing end. V and J are TRBV19 and TRBJ1-2, with a possible D match to TRBD1 (5 bases). The CDR3 extends over 14 amino acids. The germline V gene has CDR1 LNHDA and CDR2 SQIVND (reference sequence). CDR3 bases read: TGTGCCAGTACCCTCGACAGTTTCTCCTACGAC. Residues: CASTLDSFSYD. The entire CDR3 is CASTLDSFSYDYTF.

About this clone: Sequencing ends 3 residues short of the CDR3 end; the germline J gene provides the rest. V and J are TRBV20-1 and TRBJ2-7; D may be TRBD2 (6 bases). V was clipped by 5 bases and J by 2 bases, with 13 bases between them. Germline V gene lookup returns CDR1 DFQATT and CDR2 SNEGSKA (reference sequence). There are 13 residues in the CDR3. CDR3 DNA (partial): TGCAGTGCTTACACGGGACTCACCTACGAG. Amino acid sequence: CSAYTGLTYE. The whole CDR3 sequence reads CSAYTGLTYEQYF.

Concerning this clone: The read halts 3 residues ahead of the CDR3 end, with the missing end drawn from the germline J gene. V gene TRBV2 combines with J gene TRBJ1-4; TRBD1 aligns across 7 bases. Trimming at V came to 6 bases and at J to 7 bases, leaving 11 bases not matched to a gene. This CDR3 comprises 15 residues. Per germline, CDR1 SNHLY and CDR2 FYNNEI. The sequenced part of the CDR3 DNA is TGTGCCAGCAGCGAACAGGGGTCGCCGAGTGAAAAA. As protein: CASSEQGSPSEK. The whole CDR3 region reads CASSEQGSPSEKLFF.

As regards this clone: The read finishes 3 residues shy of the CDR3 end, and the germline J gene is used to complete it. This chain uses TRBV5-4 with TRBJ2-3; 7 positions agree with TRBD1. Germline V gives CDR1 SGHNT, CDR2 YYREEE (reference sequence). This CDR3 is built from 14 residues. The CDR3 DNA, read in part, is TGTGCCAGCAGCTCACAGGGGTCGAGAGAGACG. Amino acids: CASSSQGSRET. The complete CDR3 sequence is CASSSQGSRETQYF.

Concerning this clone: The DNA ends 3 residues before the CDR3 does, and the rest of the CDR3 is filled in from the germline J gene. The chain joins TRBV13 to TRBJ1-1, with a possible D match to TRBD1 (6 bases). Trimming removed 7 bases from V and 5 bases from J, with 11 bases in between. This CDR3 has 12 amino acids. Germline-derived CDR1 and CDR2 are PRHDT and FYEKMQ (reference sequence). CDR3 DNA (partial): TGTGCCAGCACTGAAGGGGGTACTGAA. This gives the protein CASTEGGTE. The whole CDR3 reads CASTEGGTEAFF.

For this clone: The DNA ends 3 residues before the CDR3 does, and the rest of the CDR3 is filled in from the germline J gene. The chain recombines TRBV7-2 with TRBJ2-3; 12 bases are shared with TRBD2. The length of the CDR3 is 15 residues. Germline V lookup: CDR1 SGHTA, CDR2 FQGNSA. Here the CDR3 reads CASSPSGGVWETQYF. The part of the CDR3 DNA that was read is TGTGCCAGCAGCCCTAGCGGGGGGGTATGGGAGACG.

Partial CDR3 DNA: TGTGCCAGCAGCTTAGGAGGAAACAGGGGGCCCTACGAG. Residues: CASSLGGNRGPYE. The whole CDR3 reads CASSLGGNRGPYEQYF. The genes are TRBV7-8 and TRBJ2-7; 9 nucleotides align to TRBD1. The sequenced fragment ends 3 residues before the CDR3 boundary, so the rest is inferred from the germline J gene. The CDR3 runs 16 residues. CDR1 and CDR2 from the germline V gene are SGHVS and FQNEAQ. The ends lost 1 base at V and 2 bases at J; junction bases unmatched: 6. Based on the CDR3 plus reference TRBV7-8 and TRBJ2-7, the full variable domain is GAGVSQSPRYKVAKRGQDVALRCDPISGHVSLFWYQQALGQGPEFLTYFQNEAQLDKSGLPSDRFFAERPEGSVSTLKIQRTQQEDSAVYLCASSLGGNRGPYEQYFGPGTRLTVT.

A note on this clone: The read terminates 3 residues ahead of where the CDR3 ends, so the germline J gene completes it. The chain has TRBV19 and TRBJ1-2, with D possibly matching TRBD1 (5 bases). CDR3 length equals 15 residues. Germline V CDR1 and CDR2: LNHDA, SQIVND (reference sequence). Incomplete CDR3 DNA: TGTGCCAGCAAAAGAGCAGGTTCTTGGGGCAATGAG. Protein: CASKRAGSWGNE. The whole CDR3 protein reads CASKRAGSWGNEYTF.

CDR3 amino acids: CASSQDSGQGYTF. The sequenced part of the CDR3 DNA is TGTGCCAGCAGCCAAGATTCTGGGCAGGGC. The rearrangement links TRBV4-2 to TRBJ1-2; D gene ambiguous. Sequencing ends 3 residues short of the CDR3 end; the germline J gene provides the rest. Germline CDR1 is LGHNA and CDR2 is YNFKEQ. This CDR3 contains 13 residues.

Remarks on this clone: The read finishes 3 residues shy of the CDR3 end, and the germline J gene is used to complete it. V usage is TRBV19 and J usage is TRBJ2-1; 7 bases match TRBD2. The V segment lost 5 bases and the J segment 1 base; nucleotides outside the gene matches: 11. Germline CDR1 LNHDA, CDR2 SQIVND (reference sequence). CDR3 size: 17 residues. CDR3 bases read: TGTGCCAGTAGTCCTCGGGGAGCGGGGCTTTCCTACAATGAG. This codes for CASSPRGAGLSYNE. The entire CDR3 protein reads CASSPRGAGLSYNEQFF.

With respect to this clone: The CDR3 is cut off 3 residues early in the read; its end comes from the germline J gene. The V gene is TRBV19, the J gene TRBJ2-3; 11 nucleotides agree with TRBD2. Looked up from germline, CDR1 is LNHDA and CDR2 is SQIVND (reference sequence). V lost 5 bases to trimming and J lost 1 base; unmatched junction nucleotides: 2. This CDR3 comprises 15 residues. The chain's CDR3 is CASSALAGGTDTQYF. The CDR3 DNA, read in part, is TGTGCCAGTAGTGCACTAGCGGGGGGCACAGATACG.

The CDR3 loop is CASSITSGSYEQYF. The CDR3 DNA, read in part, is TGTGCCAGTAGTATAACTAGCGGTTCCTACGAG. The J gene is TRBJ2-7, the V gene TRBV19, with 8 bases fitting TRBD2. From the germline J gene comes the end of the CDR3, since the read stops 3 residues before it. In germline, CDR1 is LNHDA, CDR2 SQIVND (reference sequence). This CDR3 spans 14 amino acids. J lost 1 base, V lost 2 bases, and 1 base had no gene match.